This TCR beta chain originates from a study of chemoradiotherapy in HPV16-positive cancers. Data came from immunoSEQ multiplex PCR; TCRdb stores just in-frame clones and leaves some out. The sample carries under 5,500 clones, about 90% recorded once. CDR1 and CDR2 from the germline V gene are SNHLY and FYNNEI. The CDR3 is 14 residues long. V was shortened by 3 bases and J by 1 base, with 6 bases between the two germline ends. Repeated repertoire sampling spanned the course of chemoradiotherapy. This sample was taken from a patient who underwent chemoradiotherapy. The chain carries TRBV2 and TRBJ1-4; D is unclear. The TCR originated in a human donor with HPV-associated anogenital cancer. CDR3 sequence reads: CASSDWGTNEKLFF. CDR3 DNA sequence: TGTGCCAGCAGTGACTGGGGAACTAATGAAAAACTGTTTTTT.